This is a list of T cell receptor beta chains from one sample in a study of cytomegalovirus exposure and HLA in healthy donors. Produced via immunoSEQ multiplex PCR; TCRdb's table is partial and in-frame only. Of approximately 150,000 clones listed, roughly 80% are singletons. Sequencing was carried out using PBMCs. Every receptor here comes from a woman aged 45-60 years in good health and CMV-seronegative. Both conserved end residues are part of each CDR3. The order of the fields is V gene, J gene, clone size, D gene, CDR3 protein, CDR3 DNA. A D gene is named only where the DNA matches it firmly. Clone size is given for some rows only: seen once, a few or many times, or a class if the clone is expanded.

>TRBV6-5|TRBJ2-5|NA|NA
CASSYSSSFETQYF
TGTGCCAGCAGTTACTCGAGTAGCTTTGAGACCCAGTACTTC
>TRBV15|TRBJ1-1|once|TRBD1
CATSRGGDSVEAFF
TGTGCCACCAGCAGAGGTGGGGACAGCGTTGAAGCTTTCTTT
>TRBV5-1|TRBJ1-2|NA|NA
CASSQGGATGYTF
TGCGCCAGCAGTCAAGGGGGGGCGACGGGCTACACCTTC
>TRBV4-1|TRBJ2-5|NA|TRBD2
CASSQILAGERETQYF
TGCGCCAGCAGCCAGATCCTAGCGGGAGAACGGGAGACCCAGTACTTC
>TRBV5-1|TRBJ1-4|NA|TRBD1
CASSLGGQGTNEKLFF
TGCGCCAGCAGCTTGGGGGGACAGGGAACTAATGAAAAACTGTTTTTT
>TRBV7-2|TRBJ2-5|NA|NA
CASSLITYQETQYF
TGTGCCAGCAGCTTAATAACTTACCAAGAGACCCAGTACTTC
>TRBV7-3|TRBJ1-1|NA|NA
CASSLIGRGNTEAFF
TGTGCCAGCAGCTTAATCGGCAGAGGGAACACTGAAGCTTTCTTT
>TRBV19|TRBJ2-7|NA|NA
CASSIVAQALYEQYF
TGTGCCAGTAGTATTGTCGCACAGGCGCTCTACGAGCAGTACTTC
>TRBV14|TRBJ2-7|once|TRBD1
CASSQGQLFYEQYF
TGTGCCAGCAGCCAGGGACAGCTATTCTACGAGCAGTACTTC
>TRBV10-2|TRBJ1-2|NA|TRBD1
CASRIDRGYYGYTF
TGCGCCAGCAGAATAGACAGGGGGTACTATGGCTACACCTTC
>TRBV7-2|TRBJ2-7|NA|NA
CASSINRYEQYF
TGTGCCAGCAGCATCAACAGATACGAGCAGTACTTC
>TRBV28|TRBJ2-3|NA|NA
CASSSTLTQYF
TGTGCCAGCAGTTCGACACTTACGCAGTATTTT
>TRBV7-2|TRBJ2-7|once|TRBD2
CASSRGASGSRYEQYF
TGTGCCAGCAGCCGGGGCGCTAGCGGGAGTAGGTACGAGCAGTACTTC
>TRBV21-1|TRBJ1-3|few|NA
CAPARGISGNTIYF
TGTGCCCCTGCGCGGGGCATCTCTGGAAACACCATATATTTT
>TRBV18|TRBJ1-2|NA|TRBD1
CASSPPWTGNYGYTF
TGTGCCAGCTCACCACCCTGGACAGGGAACTATGGCTACACCTTC
>TRBV15|TRBJ1-1|NA|NA
CATRMADRYTEAFF
TGTGCCACCCGGATGGCCGACAGATACACTGAAGCTTTCTTT
>TRBV6-4|TRBJ2-1|NA|NA
CASSDPAEGEQFF
TGTGCCAGCAGTGACCCTGCCGAGGGTGAGCAGTTCTTC
>TRBV4-2|TRBJ2-5|NA|TRBD2
CASSQAQRTSGRPQETQYF
TGTGCCAGCAGCCAAGCTCAGAGGACTAGCGGGAGGCCACAAGAGACCCAGTACTTC
>TRBV27|TRBJ1-1|NA|NA
CASSLFRRGEAFF
TGTGCCAGCAGTTTATTTAGGAGAGGCGAAGCTTTCTTT
>TRBV6-1|TRBJ2-3|few|TRBD2
CASSAGLAYTDTQYF
TGTGCCAGCAGTGCCGGACTAGCCTACACAGATACGCAGTATTTT
>TRBV5-1|TRBJ2-7|NA|TRBD2
CASSFLPGGFSYEQYF
TGCGCCAGCAGCTTTCTCCCGGGAGGATTCTCCTACGAGCAGTACTTC
>TRBV4-1|TRBJ2-7|few|NA
CASSPGAGSYEQYF
TGCGCCAGCAGCCCGGGAGCCGGGTCCTACGAGCAGTACTTC
>TRBV5-1|TRBJ2-7|NA|TRBD1
CASSPWTGGVYEQYF
TGCGCCAGCAGCCCGTGGACAGGGGGCGTCTACGAGCAGTACTTC
>TRBV29-1|TRBJ2-5|NA|NA
CSVTRGAETQYF
TGCAGCGTTACCAGGGGCGCAGAGACCCAGTACTTC
>TRBV2|TRBJ1-1|few|TRBD1
CASKGQGAYTEAFF
TGTGCCAGCAAAGGACAGGGGGCATACACTGAAGCTTTCTTT
>TRBV28|TRBJ2-7|NA|NA
CASSLQGTPYEQYF
TGTGCCAGCAGTTTACAGGGAACCCCTTACGAGCAGTACTTC
>TRBV2|TRBJ2-7|NA|TRBD2
CASSGTSGYEQYF
TGTGCCAGCAGTGGGACTAGCGGCTACGAGCAGTACTTC
>TRBV19|TRBJ2-1|NA|NA
CASTSEAGEQFF
TGTGCCAGTACCAGCGAGGCGGGGGAGCAGTTCTTC
>TRBV7-2|TRBJ2-7|NA|TRBD2
CASSFRLAGDYEQYF
TGTGCCAGCAGCTTTAGACTAGCGGGAGACTACGAGCAGTACTTC
>TRBV2|TRBJ2-1|once|NA
CASRILALSYNEQFF
TGTGCCAGCAGGATCCTAGCGCTCTCCTACAATGAGCAGTTCTTC
>TRBV10-2|TRBJ2-1|NA|TRBD2
CASSGWTSGYNEQFF
TGCGCCAGCAGTGGGTGGACTAGCGGCTACAATGAGCAGTTCTTC